This entry features one TCR beta chain sequence. The antigen is undetermined. These data are taken from a study of OX40 agonist ivuxolimab in advanced cancers. In the study overall: Prior anti-PD-1, anti-PD-L1 or anti-CTLA-4 therapy was allowed; roughly 40% had some.

Profiled with immunoSEQ multiplex PCR; TCRdb holds only in-frame clones, not every one. This table has about 70,000 clones, about 88% appearing once. This CDR3 is 15 amino acids long. The V gene end was trimmed by 4 bases and the J gene end by 5 bases; junction bases not matched to a gene: 5. Germline V lookup: CDR1 SGHRS, CDR2 YFSETQ. Regarding the study as a whole: Partly responding patients at 0.1-3.0 mg/kg showed some of the smallest clonal expansion. CD8+ T cells (on average) carried more expanded clones than CD4+ T cells. CD4+ and CD8+ blood T cells expanded clonally by week 6 at 0.1 to 3.0 mg/kg.

The chain couples TRBV5-1 to TRBJ2-3, with 12 bases matching TRBD2. The source was CD4+ or CD8+ T cells sorted from blood, collected in a trial of the OX40 agonist ivuxolimab. The receptor was derived from an adult with an advanced solid tumor such as melanoma, head and neck, liver or kidney cancer. CDR3 loop: CASSRGLAGLDTQYF. The CDR3 DNA reads TGCGCCAGCAGCCGCGGACTAGCGGGGCTAGATACGCAGTATTTT.